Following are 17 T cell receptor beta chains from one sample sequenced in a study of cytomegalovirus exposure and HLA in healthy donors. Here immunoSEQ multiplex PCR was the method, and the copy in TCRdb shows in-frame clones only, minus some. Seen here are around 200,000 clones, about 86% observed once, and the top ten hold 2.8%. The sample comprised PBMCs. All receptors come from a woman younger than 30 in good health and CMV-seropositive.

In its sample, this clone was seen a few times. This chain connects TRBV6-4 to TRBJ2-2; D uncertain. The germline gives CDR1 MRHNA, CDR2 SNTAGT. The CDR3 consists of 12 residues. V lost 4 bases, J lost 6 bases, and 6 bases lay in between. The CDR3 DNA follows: TGTGCCAGCAGTGGCCGCGCCGGGGAGCTGTTTTTT. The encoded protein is CASSGRAGELFF.

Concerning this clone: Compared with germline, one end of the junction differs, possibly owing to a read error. For the CDR3, the DNA is TGTGCCAGCAGCCCACTTCACTTT. Its translation is CASSPLHF. This rearrangement joins TRBV9 to TRBJ1-1, with no clear D. The CDR3 is 8 amino acids. CDR1 is SGDLS and CDR2 is YYNGEE in the germline V gene.

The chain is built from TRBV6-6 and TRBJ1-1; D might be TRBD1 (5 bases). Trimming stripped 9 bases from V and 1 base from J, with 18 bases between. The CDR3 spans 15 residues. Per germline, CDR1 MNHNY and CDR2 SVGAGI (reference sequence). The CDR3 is CASQFQAGGNTEAFF. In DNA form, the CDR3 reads TGTGCCAGTCAGTTCCAGGCGGGGGGGAACACTGAAGCTTTCTTT.

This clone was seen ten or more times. The CDR3 DNA sequence: TGTGCCAGCAGCTTGGGTTCGGAGACCCAGTACTTC. It yields the protein CASSLGSETQYF. The rearrangement uses TRBV5-6 and TRBJ2-5; D gene ambiguous. This CDR3 is 12 amino acids long. Germline CDR1 reads SGHDT; CDR2 reads YYEEEE. The ends were cut back, 0 bases at V and 5 bases at J, with 5 bases in the middle.

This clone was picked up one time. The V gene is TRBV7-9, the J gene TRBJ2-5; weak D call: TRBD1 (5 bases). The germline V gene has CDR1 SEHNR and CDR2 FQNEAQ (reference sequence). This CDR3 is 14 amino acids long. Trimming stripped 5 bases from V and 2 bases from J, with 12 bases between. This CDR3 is CASSQRQPQETQYF. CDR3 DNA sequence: TGTGCCAGCAGCCAGCGACAGCCGCAAGAGACCCAGTACTTC.

DNA of the CDR3: TGTGCCAGCAGGGTATCGGGTCAGCCCCAGCATTTT. Translation: CASRVSGQPQHF. This chain connects TRBV6-1 to TRBJ1-5; unclear D gene. This CDR3 is 12 amino acids long. Per germline, CDR1 MNHNS and CDR2 SASEGT. Trimming removed 6 bases from V and 6 bases from J, with 9 bases in between.

The chain's CDR3 is CASSPRPGGNNEQFF. The DNA of the CDR3 is TGTGCCAGCAGCCCTCGTCCGGGGGGTAACAATGAGCAGTTCTTC. The chain is built from TRBV27 and TRBJ2-1, with TRBD2 identical over 7 bases. J was trimmed by 5 bases and V by 6 bases; bases with no gene match: 10. Germline CDR1 and CDR2: MNHEY and SMNVEV (reference sequence). The CDR3 loop spans 15 amino acids.

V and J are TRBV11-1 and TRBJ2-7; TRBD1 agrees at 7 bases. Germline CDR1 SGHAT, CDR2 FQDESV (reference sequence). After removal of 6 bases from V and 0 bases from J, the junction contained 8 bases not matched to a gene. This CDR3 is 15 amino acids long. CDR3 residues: CASRYRDSDSYEQYF. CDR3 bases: TGTGCCAGCAGGTACCGGGACAGCGACTCCTACGAGCAGTACTTC.

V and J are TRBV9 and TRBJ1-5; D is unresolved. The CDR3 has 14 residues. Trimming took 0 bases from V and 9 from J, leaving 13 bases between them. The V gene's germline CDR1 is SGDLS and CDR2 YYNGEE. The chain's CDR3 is CASSVDPIGRPQHF. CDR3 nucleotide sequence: TGTGCCAGCAGCGTAGACCCGATTGGGAGGCCCCAGCATTTT.

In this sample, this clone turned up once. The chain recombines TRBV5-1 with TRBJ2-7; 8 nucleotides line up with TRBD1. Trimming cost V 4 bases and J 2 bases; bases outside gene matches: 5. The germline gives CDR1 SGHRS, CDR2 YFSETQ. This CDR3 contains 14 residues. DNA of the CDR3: TGCGCCAGCAGCCCGGGACAGGCTGCCTACGAGCAGTACTTC. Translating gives CASSPGQAAYEQYF.

The CDR3 sequence: CSVDRGSSYNEQFF. DNA of the CDR3: TGCAGCGTTGATAGGGGGAGCTCCTACAATGAGCAGTTCTTC. The chain links TRBV29-1 to TRBJ2-1; D perhaps matches TRBD1 (6 bases). This CDR3 comprises 14 residues. CDR1 and CDR2 from the germline V gene are SQVTM and ANQGSEA. Trimming removed 3 bases from V and 0 bases from J, with 9 bases in between.

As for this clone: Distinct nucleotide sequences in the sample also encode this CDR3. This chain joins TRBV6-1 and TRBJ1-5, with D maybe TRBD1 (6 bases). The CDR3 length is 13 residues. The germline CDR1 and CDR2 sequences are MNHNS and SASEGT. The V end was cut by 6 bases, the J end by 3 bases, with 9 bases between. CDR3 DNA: TGTGCCAGCAGCCAGGGGTCCAATCAGCCCCAGCATTTT. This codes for CASSQGSNQPQHF.

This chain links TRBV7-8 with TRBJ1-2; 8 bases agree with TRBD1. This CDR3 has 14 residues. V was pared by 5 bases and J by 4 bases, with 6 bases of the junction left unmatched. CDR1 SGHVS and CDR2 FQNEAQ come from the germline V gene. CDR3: CASSTDRAFYGYTF. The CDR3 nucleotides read TGTGCCAGCAGCACGGACAGGGCCTTCTATGGCTACACCTTC.

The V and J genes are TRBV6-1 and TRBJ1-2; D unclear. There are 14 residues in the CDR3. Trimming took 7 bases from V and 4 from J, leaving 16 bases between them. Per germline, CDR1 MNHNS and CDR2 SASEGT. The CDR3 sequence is CASTQPDWLYGYTF. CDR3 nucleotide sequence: TGTGCCAGCACCCAACCGGACTGGCTCTATGGCTACACCTTC.

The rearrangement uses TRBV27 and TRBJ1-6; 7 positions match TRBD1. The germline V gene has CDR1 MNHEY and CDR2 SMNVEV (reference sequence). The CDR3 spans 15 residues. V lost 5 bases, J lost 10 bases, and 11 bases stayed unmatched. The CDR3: CASSTRTGRGSPLHF. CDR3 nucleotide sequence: TGTGCCAGCAGTACCCGGACAGGCCGTGGGTCACCCCTCCACTTT.

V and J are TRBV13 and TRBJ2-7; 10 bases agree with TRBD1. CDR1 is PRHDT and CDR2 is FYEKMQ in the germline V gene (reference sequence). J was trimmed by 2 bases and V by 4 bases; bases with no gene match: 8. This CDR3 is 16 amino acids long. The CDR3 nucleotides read TGTGCCAGCAGCTCCAACCCGGGACAGGGGCCCTACGAGCAGTACTTC. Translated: CASSSNPGQGPYEQYF.

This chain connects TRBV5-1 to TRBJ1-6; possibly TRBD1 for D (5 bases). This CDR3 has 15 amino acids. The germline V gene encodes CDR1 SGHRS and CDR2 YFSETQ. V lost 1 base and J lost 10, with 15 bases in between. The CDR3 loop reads CASSLLMEGFSPLHF. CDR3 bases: TGCGCCAGCAGCTTGTTAATGGAGGGGTTCTCACCCCTCCACTTT.